This T cell receptor beta chain was identified during a study of shared clonotypes between healthy human individuals. For the study at large: The donor group consisted of a couple of women and a few men, aged 18 to 49. CD4 naive cells filled three plates per donor, CD4 memory three, CD8 naive two and CD8 memory one. Study-wide results and limits: Between a few donors, naive CD4 clonotypes were shared at a level of around 4.9%.

TCRdb's copy holds only in-frame clones and misses some; the assay was immunoSEQ multiplex PCR. The data contain around 1,900,000 clones, around 93% of them singletons. Terminally differentiated effector memory CD45RA+ cells were excluded by CCR7 positive selection of CD45RO-negative cells. In the case of this clone: No antigen is known for it. The same CDR3 is also encoded by other DNA sequences in this sample.

Trimming took 5 bases from V and 2 from J; bases not matched to a gene: 5. Germline V gene data show CDR1 as MDHEN and CDR2 as SYDVKM. The CDR3 totals 15 residues. The V and J genes are TRBV28 and TRBJ1-5, with 8 bases lining up with TRBD1. What was sequenced was naive CD8+ T cells from PBMCs. The origin of this receptor is a man aged 18 to 30 in good health. Some clones in this sample may be carry-over from other donors' samples. The CDR3 sequence is CASSKDREGNQPQHF. The CDR3 nucleotides are TGTGCCAGCAGTAAGGACAGGGAAGGCAATCAGCCCCAGCATTTT.